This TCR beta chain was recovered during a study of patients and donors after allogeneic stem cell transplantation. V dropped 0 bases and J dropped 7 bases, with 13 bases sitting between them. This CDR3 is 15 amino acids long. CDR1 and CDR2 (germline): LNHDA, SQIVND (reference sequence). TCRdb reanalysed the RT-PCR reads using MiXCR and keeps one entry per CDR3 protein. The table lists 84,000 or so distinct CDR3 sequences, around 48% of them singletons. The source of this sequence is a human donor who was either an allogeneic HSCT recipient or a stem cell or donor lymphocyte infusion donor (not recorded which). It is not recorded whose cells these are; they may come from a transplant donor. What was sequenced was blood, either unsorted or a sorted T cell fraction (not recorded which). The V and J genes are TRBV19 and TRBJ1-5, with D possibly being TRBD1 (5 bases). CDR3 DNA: TGTGCCAGTAGTATAGATACAGGCCCCTGGCAGCCCCAGCATTTT. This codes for CASSIDTGPWQPQHF. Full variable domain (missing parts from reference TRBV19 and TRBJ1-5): DGGITQSPKYLFRKEGQNVTLSCEQNLNHDAMYWYRQDPGQGLRLIYYSQIVNDFQKGDIAEGYSVSREKKESFPLTVTSAQKNPTAFYLCASSIDTGPWQPQHFGDGTRLSIL.